This TCR beta chain stems from a study of vaccination and CD4 T cells after COVID-19. Study outcomes and limitations: Going from approximately 21 to 38, median SARS-CoV-2-reactive clonotypes did not rise significantly.

Cultured CD4+ T cell DNA was sequenced using the Oncomine TCR Beta short-read assay. TCRdb analysed the PCR reads with MiXCR anew, one entry per CDR3 protein. The profile shows more than 15,000 distinct CDR3 sequences, approximately 67% of them singletons. Treatment of the sample: approximately nine-day PBMC culture with coronavirus spike peptide pools or control peptides (ViraFEST assay). ViraFEST stimulated the growth of antigen-specific T cells using peptide pools and subsequently profiled their TCRs by sequencing. Negative selection isolated the CD4+ T cells once the cells had been cultured for 10 days. Remarks on this clonotype: Its antigen is as yet unknown.

The sequenced sample was CD4+ T cells from blood, cultured in vitro. This TCR derives from a human donor who had recovered from COVID-19.

The CDR3 DNA is TGTGCCAGCAGACAGAAGTTAAGCAATCAGCCCCAGCATTTT. It yields the protein CASRQKLSNQPQHF. The chain recombines TRBV6-2 or TRBV6-3 with TRBJ1-5; D call uncertain. Germline V gene data show CDR1 as MNHEY and CDR2 as SVGEGT. The CDR3 is made up of 14 amino acids. V lost 6 bases and J 1 base, leaving 10 bases between the germline ends.